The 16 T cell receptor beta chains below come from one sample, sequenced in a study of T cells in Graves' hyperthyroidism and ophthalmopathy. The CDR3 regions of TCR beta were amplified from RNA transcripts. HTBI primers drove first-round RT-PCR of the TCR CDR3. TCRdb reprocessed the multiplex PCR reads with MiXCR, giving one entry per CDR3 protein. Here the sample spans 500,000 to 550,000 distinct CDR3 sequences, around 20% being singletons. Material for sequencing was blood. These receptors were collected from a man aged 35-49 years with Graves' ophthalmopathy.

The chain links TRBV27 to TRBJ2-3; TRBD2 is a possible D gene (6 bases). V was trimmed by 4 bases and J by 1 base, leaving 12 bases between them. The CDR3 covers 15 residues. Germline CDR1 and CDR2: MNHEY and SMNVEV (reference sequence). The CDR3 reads CASSSTLARTDTQYF. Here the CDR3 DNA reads TGTGCCAGCAGTTCCACTCTAGCGCGCACAGATACGCAGTATTTT.

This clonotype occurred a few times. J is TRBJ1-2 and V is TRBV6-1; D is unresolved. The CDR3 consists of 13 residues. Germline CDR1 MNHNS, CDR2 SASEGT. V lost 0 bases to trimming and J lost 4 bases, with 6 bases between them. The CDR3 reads CASSEAPSYGYTF. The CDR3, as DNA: TGTGCCAGCAGTGAAGCGCCGAGCTATGGCTACACCTTC.

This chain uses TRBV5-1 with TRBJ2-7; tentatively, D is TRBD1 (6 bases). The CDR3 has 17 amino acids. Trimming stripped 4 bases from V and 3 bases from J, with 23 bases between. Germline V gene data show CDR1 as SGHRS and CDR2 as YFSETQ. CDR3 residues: CASSAAPPGQGSYEQYF. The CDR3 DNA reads TGCGCCAGCAGCGCAGCCCCCCCGGGACAAGGAAGCTACGAGCAGTACTTC.

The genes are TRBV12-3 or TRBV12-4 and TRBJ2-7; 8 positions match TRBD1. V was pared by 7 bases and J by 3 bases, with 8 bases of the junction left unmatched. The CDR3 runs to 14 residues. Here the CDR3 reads CASTRTGIDYEQYF. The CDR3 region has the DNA TGTGCCAGCACCCGGACAGGGATAGACTACGAGCAGTACTTC.

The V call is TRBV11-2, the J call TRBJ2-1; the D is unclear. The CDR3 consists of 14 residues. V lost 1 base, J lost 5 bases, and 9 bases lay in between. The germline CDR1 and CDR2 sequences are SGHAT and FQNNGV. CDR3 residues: CASSLGTENNEQFF. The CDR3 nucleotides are TGTGCCAGCAGCTTAGGAACGGAAAACAATGAGCAGTTCTTC.

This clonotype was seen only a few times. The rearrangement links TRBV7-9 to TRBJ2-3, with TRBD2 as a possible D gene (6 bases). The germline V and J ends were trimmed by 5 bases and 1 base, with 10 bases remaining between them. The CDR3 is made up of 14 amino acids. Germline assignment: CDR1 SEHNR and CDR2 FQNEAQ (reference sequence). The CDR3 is CASSRTTGTDTQYF. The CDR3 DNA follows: TGTGCCAGCAGCAGGACTACGGGCACAGATACGCAGTATTTT.

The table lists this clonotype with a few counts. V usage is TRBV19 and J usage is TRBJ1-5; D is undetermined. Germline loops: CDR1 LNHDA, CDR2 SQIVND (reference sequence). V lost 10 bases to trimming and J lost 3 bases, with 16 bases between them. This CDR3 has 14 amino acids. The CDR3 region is CATSRVGYNQPQHF. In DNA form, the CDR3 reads TGTGCCACCTCCCGGGTAGGGTACAATCAGCCCCAGCATTTT.

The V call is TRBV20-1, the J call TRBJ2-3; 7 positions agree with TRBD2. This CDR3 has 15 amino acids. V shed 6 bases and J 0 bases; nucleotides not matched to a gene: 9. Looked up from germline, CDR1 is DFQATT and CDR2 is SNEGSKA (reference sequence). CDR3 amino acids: CSAILTSSSTDTQYF. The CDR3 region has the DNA TGCAGTGCCATTTTGACTAGCAGTAGCACAGATACGCAGTATTTT.

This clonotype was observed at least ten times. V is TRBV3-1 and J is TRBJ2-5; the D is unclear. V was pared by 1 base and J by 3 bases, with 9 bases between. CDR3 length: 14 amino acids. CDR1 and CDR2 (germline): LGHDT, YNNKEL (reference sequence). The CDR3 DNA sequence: TGTGCCAGCAGCCAAGTAAACCCCGAAGAGACCCAGTACTTC. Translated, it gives CASSQVNPEETQYF.

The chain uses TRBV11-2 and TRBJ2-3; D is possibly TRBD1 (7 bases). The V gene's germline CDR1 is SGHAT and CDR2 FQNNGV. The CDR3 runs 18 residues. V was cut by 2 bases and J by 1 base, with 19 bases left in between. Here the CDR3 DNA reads TGTGCCAGCAGCTTATTCCGGAGGGGAGACAGGGGCACAGATACGCAGTATTTT. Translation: CASSLFRRGDRGTDTQYF.

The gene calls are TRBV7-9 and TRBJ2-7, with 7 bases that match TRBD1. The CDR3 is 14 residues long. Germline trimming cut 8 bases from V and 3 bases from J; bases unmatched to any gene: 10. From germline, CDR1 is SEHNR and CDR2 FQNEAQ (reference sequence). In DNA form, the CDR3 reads TGTGCCAGCGCGACTTGGGACAGAAACTACGAGCAGTACTTC. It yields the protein CASATWDRNYEQYF. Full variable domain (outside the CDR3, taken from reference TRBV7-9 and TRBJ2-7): DTGVSQNPRHKITKRGQNVTFRCDPISEHNRLYWYRQTLGQGPEFLTYFQNEAQLEKSRLLSDRFSAERPKGSFSTLEIQRTEQGDSAMYLCASATWDRNYEQYFGPGTRLTVT.

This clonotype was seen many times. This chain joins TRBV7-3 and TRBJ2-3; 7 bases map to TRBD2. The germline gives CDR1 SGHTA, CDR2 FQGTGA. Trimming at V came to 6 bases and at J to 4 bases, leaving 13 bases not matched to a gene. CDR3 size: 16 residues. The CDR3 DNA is TGTGCCAGCAGTGCACTCGGCGGGAGTCTCGCAGATACGCAGTATTTT. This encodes CASSALGGSLADTQYF.

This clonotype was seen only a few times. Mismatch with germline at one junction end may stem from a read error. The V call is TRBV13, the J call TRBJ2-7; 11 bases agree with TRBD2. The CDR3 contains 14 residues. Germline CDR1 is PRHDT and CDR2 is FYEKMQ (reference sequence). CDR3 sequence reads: CANSLRLAGNEQYF. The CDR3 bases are TGTGCCAACAGCCTGAGACTAGCGGGGAACGAGCAGTACTTC.

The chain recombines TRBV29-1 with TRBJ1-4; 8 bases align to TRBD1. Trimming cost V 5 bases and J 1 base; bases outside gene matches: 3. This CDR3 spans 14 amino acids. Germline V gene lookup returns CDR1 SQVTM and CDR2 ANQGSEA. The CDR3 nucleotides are TGCAGCGTTTCAGGGGGCGAAACTAATGAAAAACTGTTTTTT. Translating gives CSVSGGETNEKLFF.

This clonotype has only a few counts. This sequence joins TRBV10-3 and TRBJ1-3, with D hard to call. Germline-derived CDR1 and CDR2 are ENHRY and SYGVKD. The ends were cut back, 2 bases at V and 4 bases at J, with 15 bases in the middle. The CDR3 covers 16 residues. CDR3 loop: CAISEIDGSPGNTIYF. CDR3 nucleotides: TGTGCCATCAGTGAGATCGACGGATCCCCGGGAAACACCATATATTTT.

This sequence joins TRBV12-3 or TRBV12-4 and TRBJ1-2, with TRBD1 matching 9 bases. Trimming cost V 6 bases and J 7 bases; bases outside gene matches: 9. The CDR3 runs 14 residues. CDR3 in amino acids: CASRTSGQGFGYTF. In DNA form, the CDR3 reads TGTGCCAGCAGGACCTCGGGACAGGGATTTGGCTACACCTTC.